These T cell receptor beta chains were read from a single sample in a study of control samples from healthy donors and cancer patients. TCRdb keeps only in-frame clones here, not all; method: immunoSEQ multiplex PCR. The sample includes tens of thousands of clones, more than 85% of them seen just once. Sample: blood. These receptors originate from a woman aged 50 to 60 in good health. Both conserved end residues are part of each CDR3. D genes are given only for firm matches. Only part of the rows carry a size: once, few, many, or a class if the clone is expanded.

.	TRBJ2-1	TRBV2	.	CASSSGTYNEQFF	TGTGCCAGCAGTTCCGGGACCTACAATGAGCAGTTCTTC
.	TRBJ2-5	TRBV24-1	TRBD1	CATSVPGQGGWTQYF	TGTGCCACCAGTGTTCCGGGACAGGGAGGGTGGACCCAGTACTTC
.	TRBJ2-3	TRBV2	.	CASSALLGDTQYF	TGTGCCAGCAGCGCCCTACTAGGAGATACGCAGTATTTT
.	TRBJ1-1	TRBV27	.	CASSLLGQSFTEAFF	TGTGCCAGCAGTTTATTAGGACAGTCTTTCACTGAAGCTTTCTTT
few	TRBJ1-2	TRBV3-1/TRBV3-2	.	CASSQVSQGYTF	TGTGCCAGCAGCCAAGTGTCTCAGGGCTACACCTTC
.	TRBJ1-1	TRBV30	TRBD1	CAWGPQGARTEAFF	TGTGCCTGGGGTCCACAGGGGGCGAGGACTGAAGCTTTCTTT
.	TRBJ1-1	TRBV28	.	CASSFYIPNTEAFF	TGTGCCAGCAGTTTTTACATTCCGAACACTGAAGCTTTCTTT
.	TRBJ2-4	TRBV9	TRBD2	CASTQPPSREHKNIQYF	TGTGCCAGCACCCAACCCCCCTCGCGGGAGCACAAAAACATTCAGTACTTC
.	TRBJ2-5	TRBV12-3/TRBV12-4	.	CASSLADRSQYF	TGTGCCAGCAGTTTAGCGGACCGGTCCCAGTACTTC
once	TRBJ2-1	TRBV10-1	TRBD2	CASSEFRGRRDNEQFF	TGCGCCAGCAGTGAGTTCCGCGGGAGGAGAGACAATGAGCAGTTCTTC
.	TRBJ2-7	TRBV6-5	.	CASSDDISLSHEQYF	TGTGCCAGCAGCGATGACATCAGCCTTTCCCACGAGCAGTACTTC
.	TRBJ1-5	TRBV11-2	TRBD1	CASSLGQGRQPQHF	TGTGCCAGCAGCCTGGGACAGGGGCGCCAGCCCCAGCATTTT
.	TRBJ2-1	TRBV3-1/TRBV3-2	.	CASSRDNSYNEQFF	TGTGCCAGCAGCCGGGACAACTCCTACAATGAGCAGTTCTTC
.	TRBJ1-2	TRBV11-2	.	CASSFQEGNYGYTF	TGTGCCAGCAGCTTCCAAGAGGGGAACTATGGCTACACCTTC
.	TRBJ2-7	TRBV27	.	CASSSSGTRSYEQYF	TGTGCCAGCAGTTCCTCTGGGACTCGCTCCTACGAGCAGTACTTC
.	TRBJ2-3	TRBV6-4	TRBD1	CASSDQTGAADTQYF	TGTGCCAGCAGTGATCAGACAGGGGCGGCAGATACGCAGTATTTT